What follows is one T cell receptor (beta chain) and its context. The antigen remains undetermined. Healthy bone marrow donors made up the donors. This entry comes from a study of cytomegalovirus exposure and HLA in healthy donors. The CDR3 has 14 residues. V dropped 8 bases and J dropped 4; count of bases not matched to a gene: 7. Germline V gene sequence: CDR1 GTSNPN, CDR2 SVGIG (reference sequence). Both 60 Vbeta primers and 13 Jbeta primers went into the PCR. Libraries were prepared by immunoSEQ multiplex PCR; TCRdb keeps only in-frame clonotypes and omits some of them. The sample yields about 130,000 clones, 80% seen once. The study's findings and limits: TCR beta V- and J-gene trimming was later associated with a missense DCLRE1C variant.

This sequence joins TRBV30 and TRBJ2-2; 10 nucleotides align to TRBD1. The receptor was derived from a man aged 35 to 55 in good health and CMV-seronegative. The sequenced sample consisted of PBMCs. Written as DNA, the CDR3 is TGTGCCAGACAGGGGGCTTCGACCACCGGGGAGCTGTTTTTT. It codes for CARQGASTTGELFF.